These 31 T cell receptor beta chains were sequenced from one sample in a study of control samples from healthy donors and cancer patients. TCRdb's copy holds only in-frame clones and misses some; the assay was immunoSEQ multiplex PCR. There are 110,000 to 150,000 clones in the sample; about nine tenths occur only once, and around 4.6% lies in the top ten. Sequenced input: blood. Source of these receptors: a man aged 30 to 39 in good health.

This chain connects TRBV10-3 to TRBJ2-7; perhaps D is TRBD1 or TRBD2 (6 bases each). The length of the CDR3 is 14 residues. Germline CDR1 is ENHRY and CDR2 is SYGVKD. Trimming removed 8 bases from V and 0 bases from J, with 14 bases in between. CDR3 sequence reads: CAIRRGTSSYEQYF. CDR3 nucleotide sequence: TGTGCCATCCGGCGCGGGACAAGCTCCTACGAGCAGTACTTC.

A single count supports this clone. The genes are TRBV5-4 and TRBJ2-3, with 7 bases that match TRBD2. Germline V gene lookup returns CDR1 SGHNT and CDR2 YYREEE (reference sequence). The CDR3 contains 15 residues. V dropped 0 bases and J dropped 0; count of bases not matched to a gene: 1. The CDR3 sequence is CASSLGAGSTDTQYF. CDR3 nucleotide sequence: TGTGCCAGCAGCTTGGGAGCGGGAAGCACAGATACGCAGTATTTT.

This clone was seen only a few times. This chain links TRBV19 with TRBJ2-5, with 8 nucleotides matching TRBD1. Trimming at V came to 5 bases and at J to 5 bases, leaving 10 bases not matched to a gene. Germline loops: CDR1 LNHDA, CDR2 SQIVND (reference sequence). This CDR3 is 15 amino acids long. The CDR3 DNA follows: TGTGCCAGTAGTGACAGGGGCAGGAGTGGGGAGACCCAGTACTTC. Protein: CASSDRGRSGETQYF.

The chain couples TRBV4-3 to TRBJ1-2; the D gene is possibly TRBD1 (6 bases). Trimming stripped 3 bases from V and 2 bases from J, with 13 bases between. In germline, CDR1 is LGHNA, CDR2 YSLEER. The CDR3 spans 15 residues. For the CDR3, the DNA is TGCGCCAGCAGCCAGTCGACAGGAATAAACTATGGCTACACCTTC. Translating it yields CASSQSTGINYGYTF.

The chain is built from TRBV4-3 and TRBJ1-4, with D tentatively TRBD1 (6 bases). CDR1 LGHNA and CDR2 YSLEER come from the germline V gene. Trimming left V 1 base short and J 8 bases short, with 14 bases between. CDR3 length: 15 amino acids. The CDR3 reads CASSQGVGAGEKLFF. In DNA, the CDR3 is TGCGCCAGCAGCCAAGGGGTGGGGGCAGGCGAAAAACTGTTTTTT.

The chain couples TRBV30 to TRBJ2-1, with 8 bases aligning to TRBD2. The germline V gene has CDR1 GTSNPN and CDR2 SVGIG (reference sequence). This CDR3 comprises 12 residues. V dropped 0 bases and J dropped 15; count of bases not matched to a gene: 7. CDR3 bases: TGTGCCTGGAGTGTACCAGCGGGAGCTCGGTTCTTC. Protein: CAWSVPAGARFF.

This chain connects TRBV13 to TRBJ1-4; no firm D call. The length of the CDR3 is 16 residues. Germline assignment: CDR1 PRHDT and CDR2 FYEKMQ (reference sequence). Deletions cut 0 bases from V and 0 bases from J, with 8 bases between. The DNA of the CDR3 is TGTGCCAGCAGCTTAGGTCGGGATGCAACTAATGAAAAACTGTTTTTT. Protein product: CASSLGRDATNEKLFF.

The V and J genes are TRBV7-2 and TRBJ2-2; D is possibly TRBD1 or TRBD2 (5 bases each). Germline CDR1 SGHTA, CDR2 FQGNSA. The CDR3 has 13 residues. The germline V and J ends were trimmed by 5 bases and 5 bases, with 9 bases remaining between them. CDR3 nucleotides: TGTGCCAGCAGCCGGGGCTTGACCGGGGAGCTGTTTTTT. Translated: CASSRGLTGELFF.

This chain joins TRBV24-1 and TRBJ2-1, with TRBD2 identical over 7 bases. The V and J ends lost 5 bases and 0 bases, in that order; junction bases with no gene match: 9. The CDR3 extends over 17 amino acids. Germline CDR1 reads KGHDR; CDR2 reads SFDVKD. In DNA, the CDR3 is TGTGCCACCAGTGGTCGGGAGCGGGATAGCTCCTACAATGAGCAGTTCTTC. This codes for CATSGRERDSSYNEQFF.

This clone occurred once. The CDR3 DNA sequence: TGTGCCAGTAGTATAAACGGGAGGGTCTACGAGCAGTACTTC. Translated: CASSINGRVYEQYF. This sequence joins TRBV19 and TRBJ2-7, with 8 bases that match TRBD2. V gave up 2 bases and J gave up 3 bases; unmatched junction bases: 3. The CDR3 consists of 14 residues. Germline V gene sequence: CDR1 LNHDA, CDR2 SQIVND (reference sequence).

This clone is medium-sized within its sample. V usage is TRBV5-1 and J usage is TRBJ1-2; TRBD1 agrees at 7 bases. The CDR3 loop spans 17 amino acids. The germline V gene encodes CDR1 SGHRS and CDR2 YFSETQ. V was pared by 4 bases and J by 5 bases, with 17 bases of the junction left unmatched. CDR3 region: CASSRHAGQARGYGYTF. The CDR3 nucleotides are TGCGCCAGCAGCCGTCACGCTGGACAGGCTAGGGGGTATGGCTACACCTTC.

The chain uses TRBV7-2 and TRBJ2-5; weak D call: TRBD1 (6 bases). V shed 0 bases and J shed 2 bases, with 7 bases lying between them. Germline V gene lookup returns CDR1 SGHTA and CDR2 FQGNSA. The CDR3 has 14 residues. The DNA for the CDR3 is TGTGCCAGCAGCTTAGCGGGGACACAAGAGACCCAGTACTTC. Residues: CASSLAGTQETQYF.

The V call is TRBV7-2, the J call TRBJ2-1; D possibly corresponds to TRBD1 (6 bases). This CDR3 comprises 14 residues. In germline, CDR1 is SGHTA, CDR2 FQGNSA. Trimming took 10 bases from V and 3 from J, leaving 16 bases between them. As DNA, the CDR3 is TGTGCCAACCTGGCCGGGACAAACTACAATGAGCAGTTCTTC. It is translated as CANLAGTNYNEQFF.

V is TRBV9 and J is TRBJ2-1, with 10 nucleotides matching TRBD2. This CDR3 contains 20 residues. V lost 0 bases, J lost 0 bases, and 12 bases stayed unmatched. Per the germline V gene, CDR1 is SGDLS and CDR2 is YYNGEE. The DNA of the CDR3 is TGTGCCAGCAGCGTAGAGGGGGACACAAGACTAGCGGGCTCCTACAATGAGCAGTTCTTC. Its protein is CASSVEGDTRLAGSYNEQFF.

This clone was seen once. The rearrangement links TRBV5-3 to TRBJ2-2, with TRBD1 matching over 10 bases. TRBV5-3 is marked as an open reading frame, function uncertain. The CDR3 is 18 residues long. With V trimmed by 4 bases and J by 3 bases, 12 bases remained unmatched. The CDR3 nucleotides read TGTGCCAGAAGCGGCCGGGACAGGGGTATATCGCACACCGGGGAGCTGTTTTTT. Protein product: CARSGRDRGISHTGELFF.

The table lists this clone with a count of one. The chain carries TRBV15 and TRBJ2-3, with D possibly being TRBD2 (6 bases). The CDR3 loop spans 14 amino acids. The V gene lost 6 bases and the J gene lost 4 bases, with 14 bases spanning the gap. The germline V gene encodes CDR1 LNHNV and CDR2 YYDKDF (reference sequence). The CDR3 here is CATSVLRGSDTQYF. In nucleotides, the CDR3 is TGTGCCACCAGTGTCTTGCGGGGTTCAGATACGCAGTATTTT.

Only one count was recorded for this clone. The gene calls are TRBV11-3 and TRBJ2-1; D may be TRBD1 (5 bases). The CDR3 contains 16 residues. V dropped 1 base and J dropped 8 bases, with 18 bases sitting between them. CDR1 SGHNT and CDR2 YENEEA come from the germline V gene. CDR3 in DNA: TGTGCCAGCAGCTTAGGTCTCAGGGTCGGCACGGATGAGCAGTTCTTC. It specifies CASSLGLRVGTDEQFF.

The chain couples TRBV4-2 to TRBJ1-6; 9 bases map to TRBD1. Germline V gene lookup returns CDR1 LGHNA and CDR2 YNFKEQ. The CDR3 is 16 amino acids. Losses at the gene ends were 4 bases for V and 8 bases for J; bases not matched to a gene: 9. Written as DNA, the CDR3 is TGTGCCAGCAGCCCCCGGACAGGGGAACGGGATTCACCCCTCCACTTT. Translating it yields CASSPRTGERDSPLHF.

The chain has TRBV25-1 and TRBJ1-1, with a tentative D call TRBD1 (5 bases). The CDR3 is 18 amino acids. Germline-derived CDR1 and CDR2 are MGHDK and SYGVNS. Trimming left V 6 bases short and J 2 bases short, with 25 bases between. The CDR3 bases are TGTGCCAGCAGCTTAGACCAAGGGTCGGCCAGGGATAACACTGAAGCTTTCTTT. Residues: CASSLDQGSARDNTEAFF.

This rearrangement joins TRBV11-3 to TRBJ1-1; unclear D gene. The CDR3 consists of 15 residues. Germline values: CDR1 SGHNT, CDR2 YENEEA. Trimming cost V 0 bases and J 5 bases, with 13 bases left between them. CDR3: CASSLDSARETEAFF. In nucleotides, the CDR3 is TGTGCCAGCAGCTTAGATTCCGCCCGGGAAACTGAAGCTTTCTTT.

The chain is built from TRBV7-7 and TRBJ2-5; TRBD2 agrees at 10 bases. The trim removed 1 base at V and 10 bases at J, leaving 3 bases unmatched. The CDR3 spans 13 residues. In germline, CDR1 is SSHAT, CDR2 FNYEAQ (reference sequence). CDR3 nucleotides: TGTGCCAGCAGCTTAGAAGCTAGCGGGGGCCAGTACTTC. Residues: CASSLEASGGQYF.

The CDR3 loop reads CASRLSGQGSGYTF. The CDR3 nucleotides are TGTGCCAGCAGACTTTCGGGACAGGGAAGTGGCTACACCTTC. The J gene is TRBJ1-2, the V gene TRBV2; TRBD1 matches 9 bases. The germline CDR1 and CDR2 sequences are SNHLY and FYNNEI. The ends lost 6 bases at V and 7 bases at J; junction bases unmatched: 9. The CDR3 spans 14 residues.

This clone was observed a single time. The chain combines TRBV12-3 or TRBV12-4 with TRBJ1-3; a possible D gene is TRBD1 (5 bases). V dropped 8 bases and J dropped 2 bases, with 10 bases sitting between them. The CDR3 loop spans 13 amino acids. CDR3 residues: CASGGGAGNTIYF. The DNA for the CDR3 is TGTGCCAGCGGGGGAGGGGCTGGAAACACCATATATTTT.

The chain couples TRBV4-3 to TRBJ2-7, with D hard to call. V was clipped by 0 bases and J by 4 bases, with 10 bases between them. This CDR3 comprises 14 residues. CDR1 and CDR2 from the germline V gene are LGHNA and YSLEER. The CDR3 loop reads CASSQETSSYEQYF. CDR3 coding DNA: TGCGCCAGCAGCCAAGAGACCAGTTCGTACGAGCAGTACTTC.

The chain uses TRBV2 and TRBJ2-5, with D tentatively TRBD2 (6 bases). V was pared by 7 bases and J by 3 bases, with 15 bases between. Germline CDR1 and CDR2: SNHLY and FYNNEI. The CDR3 has 14 residues. The CDR3 DNA follows: TGTGCCAGCAATTTCGGGGGATTCAAAGAGACCCAGTACTTC. Amino acids: CASNFGGFKETQYF.

In its sample, this clone was seen a few times. The same CDR3 can be traced to other DNA sequences in this sample. The V call is TRBV4-3, the J call TRBJ2-1; no clear D gene. CDR1 is LGHNA, CDR2 YSLEER, per germline. The CDR3 has 15 residues. Trimming took off 0 bases at V and 4 bases at J, with 10 bases between the two ends. The CDR3 region is CASSQDGNRYNEQFF. The CDR3 coding sequence is TGCGCCAGCAGCCAAGACGGAAACCGGTACAATGAGCAGTTCTTC.

This chain joins TRBV9 and TRBJ1-5; no firm D call. This CDR3 region has 13 residues. V lost 1 base and J 3 bases, leaving 5 bases between the germline ends. Germline lookup yields CDR1 SGDLS and CDR2 YYNGEE. CDR3 coding DNA: TGTGCCAGCAGCGTATCGGACAATCAGCCCCAGCATTTT. Its translation is CASSVSDNQPQHF.

V is TRBV4-3 and J is TRBJ2-1; 8 bases are shared with TRBD2. The CDR3 loop spans 18 amino acids. V gave up 0 bases and J gave up 2 bases; unmatched junction bases: 9. Germline V gene data show CDR1 as LGHNA and CDR2 as YSLEER. CDR3 amino acids: CASSQDLASGGAYNEQFF. Here the CDR3 DNA reads TGCGCCAGCAGCCAAGATCTGGCGTCGGGGGGGGCCTACAATGAGCAGTTCTTC.

The rearrangement links TRBV11-3 to TRBJ2-5; no clear D gene. V dropped 1 base and J dropped 0 bases, with 12 bases sitting between them. This CDR3 contains 16 residues. CDR1 is SGHNT, CDR2 YENEEA, per germline. CDR3 residues: CASSLVHPVDQETQYF. The CDR3 nucleotides are TGTGCCAGCAGCTTAGTCCATCCGGTGGACCAAGAGACCCAGTACTTC.

The chain has TRBV18 and TRBJ1-6; D might be TRBD1 (6 bases). Looked up from germline, CDR1 is KGHSH and CDR2 is LQKENI. This CDR3 comprises 15 residues. Trimming pared 4 bases from V and 7 bases from J, leaving 14 bases between. The CDR3 sequence: CASSLQQGDNSPLHF. In DNA, the CDR3 is TGTGCCAGCTCACTGCAACAGGGTGACAATTCACCCCTCCACTTT.

This clone showed up just a few times. V gene TRBV11-3 combines with J gene TRBJ1-1; D is unclear. Germline V gene data show CDR1 as SGHNT and CDR2 as YENEEA. The ends were cut back, 3 bases at V and 2 bases at J, with 13 bases in the middle. This CDR3 is 15 amino acids long. CDR3 region: CASSFGNNPNTEAFF. CDR3 coding DNA: TGTGCCAGCAGCTTCGGTAACAATCCAAACACTGAAGCTTTCTTT. Looking up the rest from reference TRBV11-3 and TRBJ1-1 gives the full variable domain: EAGVVQSPRYKIIEKKQPVAFWCNPISGHNTLYWYLQNLGQGPELLIRYENEEAVDDSQLPKDRFSAERLKGVDSTLKIQPAELGDSAVYLCASSFGNNPNTEAFFGQGTRLTVV.